A single sample gave rise to the 25 T cell receptor beta chains below, sequenced in a study of T cells in Graves' hyperthyroidism and ophthalmopathy. The investigators amplified TCR beta CDR3 regions from RNA transcripts. First-round RT-PCR of the TCR CDR3 relied on the HTBI primer set. One entry per CDR3 protein results from TCRdb running MiXCR on the multiplex PCR reads. The sample yields hundreds of thousands of distinct CDR3 sequences, 45% seen once. The material sequenced was peripheral blood or thyroid tissue (not recorded which). The receptors stem from an adult man with Graves' disease, either hyperthyroidism or ophthalmopathy (not recorded which).

This clonotype was seen only once. The chain couples TRBV10-3 to TRBJ2-3; a weak D match, TRBD2 (5 bases). The CDR3 contains 14 residues. Germline V lookup: CDR1 ENHRY, CDR2 SYGVKD. The V gene lost 5 bases and the J gene lost 1 base, with 10 bases spanning the gap. CDR3 DNA: TGTGCCATCAGTTTCATGGGAGGCACAGATACGCAGTATTTT. This gives the protein CAISFMGGTDTQYF.

The chain links TRBV2 to TRBJ1-1; tentative D call: TRBD1 (5 bases). V was pared by 3 bases and J by 4 bases, with 12 bases between. The CDR3 has 14 amino acids. Germline V CDR1 and CDR2: SNHLY, FYNNEI. CDR3 sequence (DNA): TGTGCCAGCAGTGACTATTCAGGGAGCACTGAAGCTTTCTTT. It codes for CASSDYSGSTEAFF.

This clonotype was detected a few times. The chain carries TRBV20-1 and TRBJ1-4; D is unclear. The CDR3 covers 17 residues. The V and J ends lost 1 base and 0 bases respectively, with 15 bases between them. The germline V gene has CDR1 DFQATT and CDR2 SNEGSKA (reference sequence). The CDR3 bases are TGCAGTGCTAGAGGGGCCAGAGTTACTGCAACTAATGAAAAACTGTTTTTT. Amino acids: CSARGARVTATNEKLFF.

There are a few counts of this clonotype. The CDR3 nucleotides are TGCGCCAGCGGCCGGGACAGGGTGTACGAGCAGTACTTC. Translated: CASGRDRVYEQYF. V is TRBV5-1 and J is TRBJ2-7, with 9 bases fitting TRBD1. The CDR3 loop spans 13 amino acids. CDR1 is SGHRS, CDR2 YFSETQ, per germline. The V and J ends lost 7 bases and 4 bases, in that order; junction bases with no gene match: 6.

The V gene is TRBV7-6, the J gene TRBJ2-2, with D uncertain. The germline V and J ends were trimmed by 1 base and 0 bases, with 6 bases remaining between them. From germline, CDR1 is SGHVS and CDR2 FNYEAQ. This CDR3 spans 15 amino acids. CDR3 loop: CASSLEQTNTGELFF. As DNA, the CDR3 is TGTGCCAGCAGCTTAGAACAGACGAACACCGGGGAGCTGTTTTTT.

Details on this clonotype: At one of its ends the junction is not consistent with the germline gene, which may arise from a read error. This chain links TRBV5-1 with TRBJ2-5, with 7 bases lining up with TRBD2. The CDR3 spans 16 residues. The germline gives CDR1 SGHRS, CDR2 YFSETQ. The CDR3 sequence: CASSMPSGPSLETQYF. The CDR3 DNA reads as TGTGCCAGCAGCATGCCTAGCGGCCCCTCCTTGGAGACCCAGTACTTC.

This clonotype has ten or more counts. The V gene is TRBV7-9, the J gene TRBJ1-6; D remains unclear. The length of the CDR3 is 16 residues. CDR1 SEHNR and CDR2 FQNEAQ come from the germline V gene (reference sequence). The V end was cut by 4 bases, the J end by 9 bases, with 19 bases between. The CDR3 coding sequence is TGTGCCAGCAGCTCCACCCGACAAACCCACCTTTCACCCCTCCACTTT. Translated: CASSSTRQTHLSPLHF.

This clonotype was counted a single time. The chain couples TRBV15 to TRBJ1-4; no clear D. Germline-derived CDR1 and CDR2 are LNHNV and YYDKDF (reference sequence). The CDR3 length is 17 residues. The V gene lost 0 bases and the J gene lost 7 bases, with 18 bases spanning the gap. For the CDR3, the DNA is TGTGCCACCAGCAGAGATTATGGGCCGTCCTACGGTGAAAAACTGTTTTTT. It codes for CATSRDYGPSYGEKLFF.

The rearrangement links TRBV11-1 to TRBJ1-6, with 7 positions matching TRBD1. Germline trimming cut 7 bases from V and 7 bases from J; bases unmatched to any gene: 7. This CDR3 spans 14 amino acids. Per the germline V gene, CDR1 is SGHAT and CDR2 is FQDESV (reference sequence). In nucleotides, the CDR3 is TGTGCCAGCACCACGACAGGGAAAAATTCACCCCTCCACTTT. Translation: CASTTTGKNSPLHF. The full variable domain, in which reference TRBV11-1 and TRBJ1-6 provide the parts outside the CDR3, is EAEVAQSPRYKITEKSQAVAFWCDPISGHATLYWYRQILGQGPELLVQFQDESVVDDSQLPKDRFSAERLKGVDSTLKIQPAELGDSAMYLCASTTTGKNSPLHFGNGTRLTVT.

This clonotype came up many times. The rearrangement uses TRBV7-8 and TRBJ2-7; D may be TRBD1 (6 bases). The CDR3 contains 15 residues. Germline CDR1 reads SGHVS; CDR2 reads FQNEAQ. The ends were cut back, 7 bases at V and 0 bases at J, with 16 bases in the middle. The CDR3 loop is CASTQVADSSYEQYF. The CDR3 nucleotides are TGTGCCAGCACCCAGGTCGCGGACAGCTCCTACGAGCAGTACTTC. Looking up the rest from reference TRBV7-8 and TRBJ2-7 gives the full variable domain: GAGVSQSPRYKVAKRGQDVALRCDPISGHVSLFWYQQALGQGPEFLTYFQNEAQLDKSGLPSDRFFAERPEGSVSTLKIQRTQQEDSAVYLCASTQVADSSYEQYFGPGTRLTVT.

This clonotype has only a few counts. This chain uses TRBV7-4 with TRBJ2-5; tentative D call: TRBD2 (5 bases). Germline V gives CDR1 SGHVT, CDR2 SQSDAQ. CDR3 length equals 15 residues. V lost 1 base to trimming and J lost 1 base, with 10 bases between them. The CDR3 DNA is TGTGCCAGCAGCTTAGGGCGGGCAATCCAAGAGACCCAGTACTTC. Translated: CASSLGRAIQETQYF. The whole variable domain, remainder taken from reference TRBV7-4 and TRBJ2-5, is GAGVSQSPRYKVAKRGRDVALRCDSISGHVTLYWYRQTLGQGSEVLTYSQSDAQRDKSGRPSGRFSAERPERSVSTLKIQRTEQGDSAVYLCASSLGRAIQETQYFGPGTRLLVL.

This sequence joins TRBV20-1 and TRBJ1-1; D is possibly TRBD1 (6 bases). CDR1 is DFQATT and CDR2 is SNEGSKA in the germline V gene (reference sequence). This CDR3 has 15 residues. Trimming left V 2 bases short and J 7 bases short, with 20 bases between. CDR3: CSARIDPEGQNEAFF. Written as DNA, the CDR3 is TGCAGTGCTAGAATTGACCCAGAAGGACAGAATGAAGCTTTCTTT.

This clonotype was observed a handful of times. The V gene is TRBV7-2, the J gene TRBJ2-3; perhaps TRBD2 as D (5 bases). V dropped 2 bases and J dropped 9 bases, with 9 bases sitting between them. This CDR3 spans 12 amino acids. CDR1 and CDR2 from the germline V gene are SGHTA and FQGNSA. For the CDR3, the DNA is TGTGCCAGCAGCTTACACGGGGAGACGCAGTATTTT. Translation gives CASSLHGETQYF.

This clonotype was detected ten times or more. J is TRBJ2-7 and V is TRBV7-8; D gene unclear. Between the trimmed V and J ends, which lost 1 base and 2 bases, there was a span of 9 bases. Germline CDR1 is SGHVS and CDR2 is FQNEAQ. The length of the CDR3 is 14 residues. CDR3 residues: CASSLVASTYEQYF. The CDR3 DNA reads TGTGCCAGCAGCTTAGTCGCCAGCACCTACGAGCAGTACTTC.

This chain joins TRBV29-1 and TRBJ2-5; 9 bases fit TRBD1. The CDR3 consists of 14 residues. V trimming: 3 bases; J trimming: 5 bases; junction bases outside the gene matches: 7. Germline CDR1 SQVTM, CDR2 ANQGSEA. CDR3 loop: CSVDRTGVGETQYF. In DNA, the CDR3 is TGCAGCGTTGATAGGACAGGGGTAGGGGAGACCCAGTACTTC.

This clonotype was seen repeatedly, ten times or more. The chain links TRBV29-1 to TRBJ1-5; D remains unclear. Trimming stripped 5 bases from V and 0 bases from J, with 8 bases between. Germline CDR1 reads SQVTM; CDR2 reads ANQGSEA. The length of the CDR3 is 13 residues. For the CDR3, the DNA is TGCAGCGTTCGGGTAAATAGCAATCAGCCCCAGCATTTT. Translated: CSVRVNSNQPQHF.

As to this clonotype: A much larger clone is a single base away; this may be a read error. It is likely a read error, because the conserved phenylalanine at the end of the CDR3 is missing. This sequence joins TRBV2 and TRBJ1-1, with D perhaps matching TRBD1 (5 bases). Trimming removed 4 bases at V and 10 bases at J, with 10 bases between. CDR1 and CDR2 (germline): SNHLY, FYNNEI. The CDR3 runs to 11 residues. Here the CDR3 DNA reads TGTGCCAGCAGTGTTGGGGCCATAGCTTTCCTT. Protein product: CASSVGAIAFL.

The rearrangement links TRBV7-3 to TRBJ2-5; TRBD2 might be the D (7 bases). Germline loops: CDR1 SGHTA, CDR2 FQGTGA. Trimming shortened V by 4 bases and J by 2 bases, and 23 bases separated the two germline ends. The CDR3 has 18 residues. The CDR3 spells CASSSLQGAGAPQETQYF. In DNA form, the CDR3 reads TGTGCCAGCAGCTCCCTACAGGGTGCGGGGGCGCCACAAGAGACCCAGTACTTC.

This clonotype was observed many times. V gene TRBV7-2 combines with J gene TRBJ2-7; TRBD2 matches at 7 bases. This CDR3 is built from 16 residues. CDR1 and CDR2 (germline): SGHTA, FQGNSA. V gave up 1 base and J gave up 1 base; unmatched junction bases: 7. CDR3 region: CASSLVGGRASYEQYF. In DNA form, the CDR3 reads TGTGCCAGCAGCTTAGTGGGTGGGAGGGCATCCTACGAGCAGTACTTC.

V gene TRBV10-3 combines with J gene TRBJ1-6; no definite D call. From germline, CDR1 is ENHRY and CDR2 SYGVKD. The CDR3 runs 13 residues. V was shortened by 3 bases and J by 8 bases, with 8 bases between the two germline ends. Here the CDR3 DNA reads TGTGCCATCAGTGAAGGCAGCCATTCACCCCTCCACTTT. It codes for CAISEGSHSPLHF.

This clonotype was observed at least ten times. The rearrangement links TRBV20-1 to TRBJ1-1; weak D call: TRBD1 (5 bases). This CDR3 contains 13 residues. Per germline, CDR1 DFQATT and CDR2 SNEGSKA (reference sequence). The ends were cut back, 6 bases at V and 7 bases at J, with 18 bases in the middle. This CDR3 is CSARKVGTDEAFF. CDR3 nucleotides: TGCAGTGCCCGGAAAGTAGGGACGGATGAAGCTTTCTTT.

The V and J genes are TRBV24-1 and TRBJ1-2, with 8 positions matching TRBD1. With V trimmed by 4 bases and J by 6 bases, 9 bases remained unmatched. The length of the CDR3 is 15 residues. Germline V lookup: CDR1 KGHDR, CDR2 SFDVKD. CDR3 loop: CATSESRGPRDGYTF. In nucleotides, the CDR3 is TGTGCCACCAGTGAGAGCAGGGGGCCTAGAGATGGCTACACCTTC.

This clonotype was counted between two and nine times. This chain uses TRBV2 with TRBJ2-2; 9 bases agree with TRBD1. The CDR3 extends over 14 amino acids. J lost 6 bases, V lost 9 bases, and 8 bases had no gene match. Germline V gene lookup returns CDR1 SNHLY and CDR2 FYNNEI. The CDR3 spells CASRGQGGPGELFF. DNA of the CDR3: TGTGCCAGTAGGGGACAGGGAGGGCCCGGGGAGCTGTTTTTT.

This chain joins TRBV20-1 and TRBJ2-7, with D perhaps matching TRBD1 or TRBD2 (7 bases each). V lost 4 bases and J 4 bases, leaving 17 bases between the germline ends. The germline V gene has CDR1 DFQATT and CDR2 SNEGSKA (reference sequence). The CDR3 totals 14 residues. Here the CDR3 reads CSAIGGGSWYEQYF. CDR3 nucleotide sequence: TGCAGTGCTATAGGGGGCGGGAGTTGGTACGAGCAGTACTTC.

This clonotype was seen ten or more times. V is TRBV7-8 and J is TRBJ1-6; weak D call: TRBD1 (6 bases). Germline CDR1 SGHVS, CDR2 FQNEAQ. This CDR3 has 13 amino acids. Trimming left V 4 bases short and J 10 bases short, with 11 bases between. The CDR3 coding sequence is TGTGCCAGCAGCTACACAGGGAGGTCACCCCTCCACTTT. Its protein product is CASSYTGRSPLHF.